This TCR beta chain was identified in a study of shared clonotypes between healthy human individuals. Study-level information: The people who gave samples were two women and a few men aged 18 to 49. Study results and limitations: Researchers sampled blood only, noting tissue repertoires likely differ. In the sorted subsets, rarefaction showed sequencing was incomplete despite large depth. Generation of non-shared clonotypes was less probable than generation of clonotypes shared by all four donors.

For this clone: The antigen remains unidentified.

The CDR3 consists of 12 residues. Germline V gives CDR1 SQVTM, CDR2 ANQGSEA. Trimming at V came to 7 bases and at J to 5 bases, leaving 5 bases not matched to a gene. CD45RO-negative, CCR7-positively selected cells formed the naive CD8 fraction, excluding terminally differentiated effector memory CD45RA+ cells. Profiling relied on immunoSEQ multiplex PCR, and the TCRdb table lists in-frame clones only, not all of them. This repertoire shows under 850,000 clones, about 91% found once; its top ten account for nearly 25%. The chain links TRBV29-1 to TRBJ2-7; 10 bases match TRBD2. The sequencing input was naive CD8+ T cells sorted from blood. This TCR came from a young man in good health. The CDR3 spells CSGLAGDDEQYF. The CDR3 region has the DNA TGCAGCGGTCTAGCGGGAGACGACGAGCAGTACTTC.